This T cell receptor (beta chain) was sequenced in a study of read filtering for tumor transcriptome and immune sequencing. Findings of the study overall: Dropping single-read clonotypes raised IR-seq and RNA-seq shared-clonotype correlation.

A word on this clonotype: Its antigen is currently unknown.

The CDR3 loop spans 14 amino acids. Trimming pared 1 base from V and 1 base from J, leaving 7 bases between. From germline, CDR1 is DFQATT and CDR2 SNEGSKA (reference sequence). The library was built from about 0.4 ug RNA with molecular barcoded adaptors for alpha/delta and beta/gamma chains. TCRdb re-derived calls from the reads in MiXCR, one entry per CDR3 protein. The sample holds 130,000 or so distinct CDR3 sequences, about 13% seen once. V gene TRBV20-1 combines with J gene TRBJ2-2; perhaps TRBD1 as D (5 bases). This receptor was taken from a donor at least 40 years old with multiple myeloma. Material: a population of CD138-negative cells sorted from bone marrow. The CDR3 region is CSARGQRNTGELFF. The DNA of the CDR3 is TGCAGTGCTAGAGGACAGCGGAACACCGGGGAGCTGTTTTTT.